Listed below are T cell receptor beta chains from one sample, sequenced in a study of T cell responses to AZD1222 COVID-19 vaccine. Assay used: immunoSEQ multiplex PCR; TCRdb lists only in-frame clones, some missing. The data contain over 95,000 clones, 91% of them seen just once; the ten biggest clones take up 4.5%. The sample was peripheral blood, taken on day 0 of AZD1222 vaccination. All receptors come from an adult in good health. The conserved cysteine and the conserved F or W are not part of the CDR3 here. Fields, in order: CDR3 protein, J gene, D gene, V gene. A D gene is named only where the DNA matches it firmly.

CDR3aa: ASSARLGPNYGYT; j_gene: TRBJ1-2; d_gene: NA; v_gene: TRBV11-2
CDR3aa: ASSLGPIGQNTGELF; j_gene: TRBJ2-2; d_gene: NA; v_gene: TRBV7-2
CDR3aa: ASSEQPGNEQY; j_gene: TRBJ2-7; d_gene: NA; v_gene: TRBV6-1
CDR3aa: ASRNHREGVDTQY; j_gene: TRBJ2-3; d_gene: NA; v_gene: TRBV2
CDR3aa: ASTFSQGQETQY; j_gene: TRBJ2-5; d_gene: TRBD1; v_gene: TRBV6-5
CDR3aa: ASSVIGGAGTDTQY; j_gene: TRBJ2-3; d_gene: NA; v_gene: TRBV2
CDR3aa: ASSPRDSSYEQY; j_gene: TRBJ2-7; d_gene: TRBD1; v_gene: TRBV18
CDR3aa: ASSLAQIGDEKLF; j_gene: TRBJ1-4; d_gene: NA; v_gene: TRBV7-2
CDR3aa: ASSSWTGDNEQF; j_gene: TRBJ2-1; d_gene: TRBD1; v_gene: TRBV7-3
CDR3aa: ASSLTWTGEAYGYT; j_gene: TRBJ1-2; d_gene: TRBD1; v_gene: TRBV5-5
CDR3aa: ASSAPHPSGEKLF; j_gene: TRBJ1-4; d_gene: NA; v_gene: TRBV9
CDR3aa: ASSRGQGAYNEQF; j_gene: TRBJ2-1; d_gene: TRBD1; v_gene: TRBV18
CDR3aa: ASSFQVRAQGTYNEQF; j_gene: TRBJ2-1; d_gene: NA; v_gene: TRBV11-2
CDR3aa: ASSLEPPGETQY; j_gene: TRBJ2-5; d_gene: NA; v_gene: TRBV4-1
CDR3aa: ASSYYSGAIAYEQY; j_gene: TRBJ2-7; d_gene: NA; v_gene: TRBV6-5
CDR3aa: ASSLERGYGYT; j_gene: TRBJ1-2; d_gene: NA; v_gene: TRBV11-2
CDR3aa: ASSLTRGSPYEQY; j_gene: TRBJ2-7; d_gene: NA; v_gene: TRBV5-1
CDR3aa: ASTKDYFNYGYT; j_gene: TRBJ1-2; d_gene: NA; v_gene: TRBV7-2
CDR3aa: ASTPGLRRTGSTYEQY; j_gene: TRBJ2-7; d_gene: TRBD1; v_gene: TRBV7-9
CDR3aa: AWSATGNRNQPQH; j_gene: TRBJ1-5; d_gene: NA; v_gene: TRBV30
CDR3aa: ASSPRDGYSYEQY; j_gene: TRBJ2-7; d_gene: NA; v_gene: TRBV7-9
CDR3aa: ASSPTTNSYEQY; j_gene: TRBJ2-7; d_gene: NA; v_gene: TRBV18
CDR3aa: ASRPDEVTEAF; j_gene: TRBJ1-1; d_gene: NA; v_gene: TRBV12-3/TRBV12-4
CDR3aa: ASSLSRSSDTQY; j_gene: TRBJ2-3; d_gene: NA; v_gene: TRBV7-2
CDR3aa: AISAVQNYGYT; j_gene: TRBJ1-2; d_gene: NA; v_gene: TRBV10-3
CDR3aa: ASSLGGTFTDTQY; j_gene: TRBJ2-3; d_gene: NA; v_gene: TRBV7-9
CDR3aa: ASSPQGNSYEQY; j_gene: TRBJ2-7; d_gene: NA; v_gene: TRBV18
CDR3aa: ASSSITGELF; j_gene: TRBJ2-2; d_gene: NA; v_gene: TRBV12-3/TRBV12-4
CDR3aa: ASSLWRENPIVTQY; j_gene: TRBJ2-5; d_gene: NA; v_gene: TRBV5-8
CDR3aa: ASSMLSNQPQH; j_gene: TRBJ1-5; d_gene: NA; v_gene: TRBV19
CDR3aa: ASSLRDRGLNTEAF; j_gene: TRBJ1-1; d_gene: TRBD1; v_gene: TRBV5-8
CDR3aa: ASRTTGSNGYT; j_gene: TRBJ1-2; d_gene: NA; v_gene: TRBV27